Here is one T cell receptor (beta chain) with its context. The data belong to a study of blood T cell repertoires in COVID-19. For the study at large: COVID-19 samples, acute and convalescent, were from the United States, Italy and Spain.

How the authors handled the data: By means of reference gene primer amplification, nucleated cell counts were estimated. Data came from immunoSEQ multiplex PCR; TCRdb stores just in-frame clones and leaves some out. V, J and clone size are those of that table, while D and trimming were read from the DNA. This table has some 150,000 clones, 78% appearing once. The CDR3 is 14 amino acids. In germline, CDR1 is SEHNR, CDR2 FQNEAQ (reference sequence). V shed 5 bases and J shed 7 bases, with 17 bases lying between them. The V gene is TRBV7-9, the J gene TRBJ2-5; possible D gene TRBD1, 5 bases. Input material: peripheral blood. The source of this sequence is a man older than 75 with acute or convalescent COVID-19. CDR3 in DNA: TGTGCCAGCAGCCCGTTCGCAGGGTCAGGGACCCAGTACTTC. This translates into CASSPFAGSGTQYF.